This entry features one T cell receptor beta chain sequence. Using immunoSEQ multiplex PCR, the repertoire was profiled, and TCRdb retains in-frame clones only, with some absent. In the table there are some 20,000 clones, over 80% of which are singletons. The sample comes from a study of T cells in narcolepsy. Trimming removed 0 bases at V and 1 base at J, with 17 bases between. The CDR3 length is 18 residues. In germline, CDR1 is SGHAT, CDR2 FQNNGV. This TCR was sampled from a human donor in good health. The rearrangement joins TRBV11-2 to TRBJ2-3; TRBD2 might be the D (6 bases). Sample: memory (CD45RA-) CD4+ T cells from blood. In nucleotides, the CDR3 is TGTGCCAGCAGCTTAGATACGTCGACTAGTCGAGGCACAGATACGCAGTATTTT. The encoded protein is CASSLDTSTSRGTDTQYF.